This entry features one T cell receptor beta chain sequence. This sample was included in a study of tumor T cells in aggressive B-cell lymphoma. TCRdb's table, derived via immunoSEQ multiplex PCR, lists solely in-frame clones and lacks some. This table holds 4,000 to 6,000 clones, 90% to 95% found once. This receptor was identified in an adult with diffuse large B cell lymphoma. Material: tumor tissue.

As DNA, the CDR3 is TGTGCCAGTAGTATAGATGGTAGCGGGGTCACAGATACGCAGTATTTT. Residues: CASSIDGSGVTDTQYF. This chain connects TRBV19 to TRBJ2-3; the match to TRBD2 covers 8 bases. V lost 0 bases to trimming and J lost 2 bases; unmatched junction nucleotides: 4. The CDR3 runs 16 residues. CDR1 is LNHDA, CDR2 SQIVND, per germline (reference sequence).